The clone carrying this TCR beta chain occurred once. Seattle patients were enrolled while actively infected and followed longitudinally. This specimen belongs to a study of blood T cell repertoires in COVID-19. Germline CDR1 and CDR2: MNHNY and SVGAGI (reference sequence). The V segment lost 6 bases and the J segment 7 bases; nucleotides outside the gene matches: 9. CDR3 length: 15 residues. Profiling relied on immunoSEQ multiplex PCR, and the TCRdb table lists in-frame clones only, not all of them. The sample lists some 240,000 clones; around 91% were seen once. The source of this sequence is a woman aged 55-75 years with COVID-19, enrolled during active disease. The gene calls are TRBV6-6 and TRBJ1-5, with 10 nucleotides matching TRBD1. Sequencing input: peripheral blood. The CDR3 is CASRYRQGALQPQHF. CDR3 bases: TGTGCCAGCAGATACCGACAGGGGGCATTGCAGCCCCAGCATTTT.